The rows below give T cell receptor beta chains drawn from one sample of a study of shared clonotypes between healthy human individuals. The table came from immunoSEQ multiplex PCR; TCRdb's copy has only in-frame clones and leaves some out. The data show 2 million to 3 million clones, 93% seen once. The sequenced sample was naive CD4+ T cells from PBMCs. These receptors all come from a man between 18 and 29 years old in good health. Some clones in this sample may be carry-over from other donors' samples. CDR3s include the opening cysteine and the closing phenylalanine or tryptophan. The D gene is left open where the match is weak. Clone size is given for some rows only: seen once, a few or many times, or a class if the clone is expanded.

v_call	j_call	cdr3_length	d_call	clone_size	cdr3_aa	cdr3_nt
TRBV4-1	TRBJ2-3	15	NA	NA	CASSQDETSTDTQYF	TGCGCCAGCAGCCAAGACGAGACTAGCACAGATACGCAGTATTTT
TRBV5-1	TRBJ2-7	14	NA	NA	CASSSSGPSYEQYF	TGCGCCAGCAGCAGCTCCGGGCCCTCCTACGAGCAGTACTTC
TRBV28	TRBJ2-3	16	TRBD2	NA	CASSLGSGSPTDTQYF	TGTGCCAGCAGTTTGGGTAGCGGGAGTCCCACAGATACGCAGTATTTT
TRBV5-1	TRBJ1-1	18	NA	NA	CASSLALDIRAENTEAFF	TGCGCCAGCAGCTTGGCATTGGACATAAGGGCAGAGAACACTGAAGCTTTCTTT
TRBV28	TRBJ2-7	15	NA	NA	CASSPQLVRRYEQYF	TGTGCCAGCAGCCCCCAACTAGTGAGACGCTACGAGCAGTACTTC
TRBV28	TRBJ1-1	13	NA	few	CASIGRGNTEAFF	TGTGCCAGCATTGGGAGGGGTAACACTGAAGCTTTCTTT
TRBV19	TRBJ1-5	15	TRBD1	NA	CASSRQGTSNQPQHF	TGTGCCAGTAGCCGACAGGGGACCAGCAATCAGCCCCAGCATTTT
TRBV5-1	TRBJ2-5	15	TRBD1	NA	CASRKNRGSTETQYF	TGCGCCAGCAGAAAAAACAGGGGAAGTACAGAGACCCAGTACTTC
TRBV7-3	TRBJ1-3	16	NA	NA	CASSLSGLRSGNTIYF	TGTGCCAGCAGCTTATCGGGACTTCGCTCTGGAAACACCATATATTTT
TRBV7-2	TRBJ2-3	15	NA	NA	CASSLAARGRDTQYF	TGTGCCAGCAGCTTAGCGGCCCGGGGGCGGGATACGCAGTATTTT
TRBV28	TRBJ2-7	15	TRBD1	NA	CASSLGGTGLYEQYF	TGTGCCAGCAGTTTAGGCGGGACAGGGCTCTACGAGCAGTACTTC
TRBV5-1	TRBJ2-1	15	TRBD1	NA	CASSIGQGTGHEQFF	TGCGCCAGCAGTATCGGACAGGGGACAGGCCATGAGCAGTTCTTC
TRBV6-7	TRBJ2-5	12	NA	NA	CASSSRGGTQYF	TGTGCCAGCAGTTCGAGGGGTGGGACCCAGTACTTC
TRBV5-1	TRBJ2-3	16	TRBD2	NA	CASSLGYSGATDTQYF	TGCGCCAGCAGCTTGGGGTATAGCGGGGCCACAGATACGCAGTATTTT
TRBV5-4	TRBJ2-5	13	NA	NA	CASSSGGEETQYF	TGTGCCAGCAGCTCTGGAGGGGAGGAGACCCAGTACTTC
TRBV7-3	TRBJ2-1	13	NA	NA	CASAVGLYNEQFF	TGTGCCAGCGCAGTCGGACTTTACAATGAGCAGTTCTTC